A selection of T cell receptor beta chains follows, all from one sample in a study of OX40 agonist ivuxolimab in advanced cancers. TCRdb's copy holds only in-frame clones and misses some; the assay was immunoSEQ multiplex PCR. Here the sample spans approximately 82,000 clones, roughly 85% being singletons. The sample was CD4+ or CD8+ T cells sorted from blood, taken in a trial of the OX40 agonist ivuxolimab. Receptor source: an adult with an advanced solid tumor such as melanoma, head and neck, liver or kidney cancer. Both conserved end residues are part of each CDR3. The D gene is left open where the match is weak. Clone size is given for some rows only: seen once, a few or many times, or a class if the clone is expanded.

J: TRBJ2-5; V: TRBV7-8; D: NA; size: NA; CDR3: CASSLTFPPETQYF; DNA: TGTGCCAGCAGCTTAACATTCCCCCCAGAGACCCAGTACTTC
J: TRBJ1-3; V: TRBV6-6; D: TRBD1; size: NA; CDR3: CASSKTGGPGNTIYF; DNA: TGTGCCAGCAGCAAGACAGGGGGCCCTGGAAACACCATATATTTT
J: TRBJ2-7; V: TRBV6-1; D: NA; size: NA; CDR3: CASSVYSYEQYF; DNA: TGTGCCAGCAGTGTATATAGTTACGAGCAGTACTTC
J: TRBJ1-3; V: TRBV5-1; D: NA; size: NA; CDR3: CASSGQPSSGNTIYF; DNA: TGCGCCAGCAGTGGGCAACCAAGCTCTGGAAACACCATATATTTT
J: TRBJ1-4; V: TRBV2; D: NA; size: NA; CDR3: CASTRQAATNEKLFF; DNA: TGTGCCAGCACCCGGCAGGCTGCAACTAATGAAAAACTGTTTTTT
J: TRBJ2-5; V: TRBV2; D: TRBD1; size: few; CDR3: CASSPQGAETQYF; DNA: TGTGCCAGCAGTCCTCAGGGGGCAGAGACCCAGTACTTC
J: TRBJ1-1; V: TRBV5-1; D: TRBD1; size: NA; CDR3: CASSPGTGGPMNTEAFF; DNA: TGCGCCAGCAGCCCGGGGACAGGGGGCCCCATGAACACTGAAGCTTTCTTT
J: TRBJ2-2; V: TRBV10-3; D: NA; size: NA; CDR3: CAIGSRTDPNTGELFF; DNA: TGTGCCATCGGTTCTCGGACCGACCCTAACACCGGGGAGCTGTTTTTT
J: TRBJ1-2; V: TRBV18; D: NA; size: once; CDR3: CASSPIRGYGYTF; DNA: TGTGCCAGCTCACCAATCCGGGGCTATGGCTACACCTTC
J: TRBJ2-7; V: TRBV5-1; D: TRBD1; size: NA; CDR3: CASSRTGQGYYEQYF; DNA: TGCGCCAGCAGCCGGACGGGACAGGGTTACTACGAGCAGTACTTC
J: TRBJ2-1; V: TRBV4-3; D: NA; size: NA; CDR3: CASSQAWGMRNEQFF; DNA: TGCGCCAGCAGCCAAGCGTGGGGGATGAGAAATGAGCAGTTCTTC
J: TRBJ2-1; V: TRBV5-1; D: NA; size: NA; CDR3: CASSSGWGAFGEQFF; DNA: TGCGCCAGCAGCTCTGGCTGGGGGGCCTTTGGTGAGCAGTTCTTC
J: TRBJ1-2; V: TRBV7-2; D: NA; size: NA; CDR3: CASSFPRGGNAGYTF; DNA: TGTGCCAGCAGCTTCCCGCGGGGTGGGAACGCCGGCTACACCTTC
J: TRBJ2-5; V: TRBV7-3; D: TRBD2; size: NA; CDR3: CASSPNSGGFQTQYF; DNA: TGTGCCAGCAGCCCCAATAGCGGGGGGTTCCAGACCCAGTACTTC
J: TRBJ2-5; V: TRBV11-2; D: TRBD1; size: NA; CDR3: CASSLSWTGKETQYF; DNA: TGTGCCAGCAGCTTATCCTGGACAGGAAAAGAGACCCAGTACTTC
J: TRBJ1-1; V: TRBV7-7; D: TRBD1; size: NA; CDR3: CASSADRDTEAFF; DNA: TGTGCCAGCAGCGCGGACAGGGACACTGAAGCTTTCTTT
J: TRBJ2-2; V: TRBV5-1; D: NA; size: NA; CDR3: CASRFGQNTGELFF; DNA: TGCGCCAGCAGGTTCGGACAGAACACCGGGGAGCTGTTTTTT
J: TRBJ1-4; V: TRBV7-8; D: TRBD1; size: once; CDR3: CASSLPGQGVVREKLFF; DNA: TGTGCCAGCAGCTTACCGGGACAGGGGGTAGTAAGGGAAAAACTGTTTTTT
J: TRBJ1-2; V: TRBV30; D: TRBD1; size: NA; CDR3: CAWSTGDYGYTF; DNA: TGTGCCTGGTCGACAGGGGACTATGGCTACACCTTC
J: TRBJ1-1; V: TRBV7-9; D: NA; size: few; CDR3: CASSRTVTEAFF; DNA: TGTGCCAGCAGCCGGACAGTGACTGAAGCTTTCTTT
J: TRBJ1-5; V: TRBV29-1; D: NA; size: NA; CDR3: CSVEEAGAGDQPQHF; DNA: TGCAGCGTTGAAGAAGCGGGGGCAGGTGATCAGCCCCAGCATTTT
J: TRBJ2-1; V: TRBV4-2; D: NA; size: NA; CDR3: CASSHTLGTYNEQFF; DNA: TGTGCCAGCAGCCATACGTTGGGAACCTACAATGAGCAGTTCTTC
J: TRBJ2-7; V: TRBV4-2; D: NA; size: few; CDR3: CASSQDSASPHF; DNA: TGTGCCAGCAGCCAAGACTCGGCATCGCCGCACTTC
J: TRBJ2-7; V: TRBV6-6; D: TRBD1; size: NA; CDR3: CASSRGHIDEQYF; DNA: TGTGCCAGCTCCAGGGGGCATATCGACGAGCAGTACTTC
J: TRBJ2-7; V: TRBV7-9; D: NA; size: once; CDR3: CASSLVGAGLRNEQYF; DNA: TGTGCCAGCAGCTTAGTAGGAGCAGGGTTGAGGAACGAGCAGTACTTC
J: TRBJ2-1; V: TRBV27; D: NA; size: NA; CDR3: CASSFLDRKNNEQFF; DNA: TGTGCCAGCAGTTTCCTAGACCGAAAAAACAATGAGCAGTTCTTC
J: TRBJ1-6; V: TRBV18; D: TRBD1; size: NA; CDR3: CASSPPTGSSYNSPLHF; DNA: TGTGCCAGCTCACCACCGACAGGGAGTTCCTATAATTCACCCCTCCACTTT
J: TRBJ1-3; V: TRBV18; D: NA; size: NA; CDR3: CASARVDTIYF; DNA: TGTGCCAGCGCCCGGGTCGACACCATATATTTT
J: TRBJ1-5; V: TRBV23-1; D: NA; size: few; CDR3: CASSQSGDRSNQPQHF; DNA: TGCGCCAGCAGTCAATCGGGAGACAGGAGTAATCAGCCCCAGCATTTT
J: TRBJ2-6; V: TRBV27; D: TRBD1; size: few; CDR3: CATAQRGPSGANVLTF; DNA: TGTGCCACGGCACAAAGGGGGCCCTCTGGGGCCAACGTCCTGACTTTC
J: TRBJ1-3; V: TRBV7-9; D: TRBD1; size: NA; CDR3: CASSRSDRDPGNTIYF; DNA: TGTGCCAGCAGCAGAAGTGACAGGGATCCTGGAAACACCATATATTTT
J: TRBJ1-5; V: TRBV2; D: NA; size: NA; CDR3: CASSEGLGHRPDF; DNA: TGTGCCAGCAGTGAAGGTTTGGGACACCGCCCGGATTTT
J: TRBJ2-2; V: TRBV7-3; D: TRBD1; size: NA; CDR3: CASSSRGPGTGELFF; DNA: TGTGCCAGCAGCTCGAGGGGGCCGGGCACCGGGGAGCTGTTTTTT
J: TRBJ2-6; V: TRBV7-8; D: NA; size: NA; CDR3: CASTQTPQARSGANVLTF; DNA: TGTGCCAGCACTCAAACGCCGCAGGCGAGATCTGGGGCCAACGTCCTGACTTTC
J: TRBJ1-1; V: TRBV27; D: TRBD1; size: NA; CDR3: CASSGGQGFSHTEAFF; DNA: TGTGCCAGCAGTGGGGGACAGGGGTTCTCGCACACTGAAGCTTTCTTT
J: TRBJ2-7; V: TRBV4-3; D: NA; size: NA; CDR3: CASSQYDGYEQYF; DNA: TGCGCCAGCAGCCAATACGACGGGTACGAGCAGTACTTC
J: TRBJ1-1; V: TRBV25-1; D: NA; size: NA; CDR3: CASSPPWVDTEAFF; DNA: TGTGCCAGCAGTCCGCCGTGGGTGGACACTGAAGCTTTCTTT
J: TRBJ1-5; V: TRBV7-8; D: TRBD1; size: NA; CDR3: CASSRGQNQPQHF; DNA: TGTGCCAGCAGCAGGGGACAGAATCAGCCCCAGCATTTT
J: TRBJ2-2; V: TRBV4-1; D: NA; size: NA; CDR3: CASSLEWATNTGELFF; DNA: TGCGCCAGCAGCCTTGAATGGGCTACCAACACCGGGGAGCTGTTTTTT
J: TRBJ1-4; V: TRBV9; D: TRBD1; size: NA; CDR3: CASSTQGASNEKLFF; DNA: TGTGCCAGCAGCACCCAGGGGGCGTCTAATGAAAAACTGTTTTTT
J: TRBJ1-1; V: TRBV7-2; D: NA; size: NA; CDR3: CASSLAGTPNTEAFF; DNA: TGTGCCAGCAGCTTAGCCGGGACACCTAACACTGAAGCTTTCTTT
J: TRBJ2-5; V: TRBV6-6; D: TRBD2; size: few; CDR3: CASSPGVAGEETQYF; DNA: TGTGCCAGCAGCCCCGGGGTAGCGGGGGAAGAGACCCAGTACTTC
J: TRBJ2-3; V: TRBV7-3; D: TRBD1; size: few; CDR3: CASSSGQGAADTQYF; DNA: TGTGCCAGCAGCTCGGGACAGGGGGCAGCAGATACGCAGTATTTT
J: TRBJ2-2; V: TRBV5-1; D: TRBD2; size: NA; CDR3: CASTLGTTYTGELFF; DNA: TGCGCCAGCACCCTGGGGACTACCTACACCGGGGAGCTGTTTTTT
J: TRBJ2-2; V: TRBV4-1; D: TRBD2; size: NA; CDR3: CASSQPGLAGALNTGELFF; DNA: TGCGCCAGCAGCCAACCGGGACTAGCGGGGGCCCTGAACACCGGGGAGCTGTTTTTT
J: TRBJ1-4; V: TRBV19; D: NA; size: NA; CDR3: CASSIGTPTNEKLFF; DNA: TGTGCCAGTAGTATTGGGACTCCGACTAATGAAAAACTGTTTTTT
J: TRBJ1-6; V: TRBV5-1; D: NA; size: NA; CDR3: CASTPDAGVQSPLHF; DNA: TGCGCCAGCACCCCGGACGCAGGGGTTCAATCACCCCTCCACTTT
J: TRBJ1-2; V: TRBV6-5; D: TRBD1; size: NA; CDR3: CASSYKETGFYGYTF; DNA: TGTGCCAGCAGTTACAAAGAGACAGGGTTCTATGGCTACACCTTC
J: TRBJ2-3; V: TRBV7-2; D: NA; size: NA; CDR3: CASSLLTTDTQYF; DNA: TGTGCCAGCAGCTTGTTAACCACAGATACGCAGTATTTT
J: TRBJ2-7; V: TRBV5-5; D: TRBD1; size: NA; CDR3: CASSGQDRGLTEQYF; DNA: TGTGCCAGCAGCGGACAGGACAGGGGGCTAACCGAGCAGTACTTC
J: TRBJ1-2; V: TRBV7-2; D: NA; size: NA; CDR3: CASSPDRTWHGYTF; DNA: TGTGCCAGCAGCCCCGACAGGACCTGGCATGGCTACACCTTC
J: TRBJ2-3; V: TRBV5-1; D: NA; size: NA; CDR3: CASSLFSLGPVTRPGTDTQYF; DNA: TGCGCCAGCAGCTTGTTTAGCTTGGGTCCAGTGACTCGCCCCGGGACAGATACGCAGTATTTT
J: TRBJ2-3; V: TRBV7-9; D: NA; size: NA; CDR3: CASSLWGINTDTQYF; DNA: TGTGCCAGCAGCCTGTGGGGGATCAACACAGATACGCAGTATTTT
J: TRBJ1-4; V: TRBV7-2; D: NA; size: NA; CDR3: CASSQRPTKREKLFF; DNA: TGTGCCAGCAGCCAACGTCCTACCAAAAGAGAAAAACTGTTTTTT